These 24 T cell receptor beta chains were sequenced from one sample in a study of cytomegalovirus exposure and HLA in healthy donors. PCR was performed using 60 Vbeta and 13 Jbeta primers. Using immunoSEQ multiplex PCR, the repertoire was profiled, and TCRdb retains in-frame clones only, with some absent. The sample consists of roughly 150,000 clones, around 81% of them appearing once. Material: PBMCs. All receptors come from a woman between 40 and 50 years old in good health and CMV-seronegative.

The CDR3 sequence is CASSQDWAGGTEAFF. The CDR3 DNA follows: TGTGCCAGCAGCCAAGATTGGGCCGGGGGCACTGAAGCTTTCTTT. The chain has TRBV4-2 and TRBJ1-1, with D perhaps matching TRBD1 (5 bases). Trimming shortened V by 0 bases and J by 4 bases, and 12 bases separated the two germline ends. Germline V gene sequence: CDR1 LGHNA, CDR2 YNFKEQ. The CDR3 has 15 amino acids.

V usage is TRBV25-1 and J usage is TRBJ2-1; TRBD2 aligns across 10 bases. CDR3 length: 15 amino acids. The trim removed 8 bases at V and 7 bases at J, leaving 11 bases unmatched. CDR1 and CDR2 from the germline V gene are MGHDK and SYGVNS. The DNA of the CDR3 is TGTGCCAGCTCGCTAGCGGGAGTCGTCAAGAATGAGCAGTTCTTC. Translation gives CASSLAGVVKNEQFF.

The chain is built from TRBV7-2 and TRBJ1-1, with 8 bases that match TRBD1. The J segment lost 4 bases and the V segment lost 4 bases, leaving 8 bases of the junction unmatched. Looked up from germline, CDR1 is SGHTA and CDR2 is FQGNSA. The CDR3 covers 15 residues. CDR3 region: CASSSSGGPGTEAFF. The CDR3 DNA sequence: TGTGCCAGCAGCTCGTCAGGGGGCCCCGGCACTGAAGCTTTCTTT.

The rearrangement links TRBV27 to TRBJ2-2, with no clear D. The germline V gene encodes CDR1 MNHEY and CDR2 SMNVEV (reference sequence). CDR3 length: 12 residues. Trimming took off 5 bases at V and 7 bases at J, with 8 bases between the two ends. In DNA, the CDR3 is TGTGCCAGCAGTCGCGGTGGCGGGGAGCTGTTTTTT. Its translation: CASSRGGGELFF.

This clone has only one observation. This chain joins TRBV9 and TRBJ1-4; tentatively, D is TRBD1 (6 bases). V gave up 4 bases and J gave up 5 bases, with 15 bases separating them. The CDR3 is 15 residues long. The V gene's germline CDR1 is SGDLS and CDR2 YYNGEE. CDR3 nucleotide sequence: TGTGCCAGCAGCTCGAGGGCAGGGGAAAATGAAAAACTGTTTTTT. Translation gives CASSSRAGENEKLFF.

The chain couples TRBV15 to TRBJ2-4; D remains unclear. This CDR3 spans 16 amino acids. Looked up from germline, CDR1 is LNHNV and CDR2 is YYDKDF (reference sequence). V lost 0 bases, J lost 7 bases, and 16 bases lay in between. The CDR3: CATSRDASQQGNIQYF. The DNA for the CDR3 is TGTGCCACCAGCAGAGATGCTAGTCAGCAAGGCAACATTCAGTACTTC.

The rearrangement joins TRBV2 to TRBJ2-1; no clear D. The CDR3 length is 14 residues. CDR1 is SNHLY, CDR2 FYNNEI, per germline. V dropped 8 bases and J dropped 0 bases, with 11 bases sitting between them. CDR3 loop: CASPRLSSYNEQFF. The DNA of the CDR3 is TGTGCCAGCCCGCGTCTGAGCTCCTACAATGAGCAGTTCTTC.

V gene TRBV5-1 combines with J gene TRBJ2-2; 7 bases agree with TRBD2. J was trimmed by 1 base and V by 4 bases; bases with no gene match: 7. The germline V gene encodes CDR1 SGHRS and CDR2 YFSETQ. The CDR3 consists of 16 residues. The CDR3 nucleotides are TGCGCCAGCAGCGTATTAAGCGGGATGAACACCGGGGAGCTGTTTTTT. It yields the protein CASSVLSGMNTGELFF.

This clone was counted a few times. The chain uses TRBV30 and TRBJ2-7; 12 bases map to TRBD2. CDR3 length equals 12 residues. V shed 3 bases, J shed 10 bases, and the junction held 4 bases outside the gene matches. Germline V lookup: CDR1 GTSNPN, CDR2 SVGIG (reference sequence). The CDR3: CAWRLAGGPQYF. CDR3 nucleotides: TGTGCCTGGAGACTAGCGGGAGGCCCTCAGTACTTC.

The sample holds one count of this clone. The V call is TRBV21-1, the J call TRBJ2-7; TRBD2, as called in the table, went unchecked against the DNA. TRBV21-1 is designated a pseudogene. The CDR3 is made up of 16 amino acids. The CDR3 DNA sequence: TGTGCCAGCAACCCTATACTAGCGGGAGAAGTCCCCGAGCAGTACTTC. This codes for CASNPILAGEVPEQYF.

The chain uses TRBV2 and TRBJ2-7; a possible D gene is TRBD2 (6 bases). Germline V CDR1 and CDR2: SNHLY, FYNNEI. V lost 3 bases and J 7 bases, leaving 19 bases between the germline ends. The CDR3 covers 15 residues. The CDR3 region is CASSDSLQGGGEQYF. For the CDR3, the DNA is TGTGCCAGCAGTGACTCCCTCCAGGGAGGAGGTGAGCAGTACTTC.

The chain recombines TRBV4-1 with TRBJ2-1; TRBD1 is a possible D gene (5 bases). Germline CDR1 is MGHRA and CDR2 is YSYEKL. Trimming shortened V by 0 bases and J by 2 bases, and 23 bases separated the two germline ends. The CDR3 extends over 20 amino acids. CDR3 DNA sequence: TGCGCCAGCAGCCAAGATATGGTCCGCACCGCCGACAGTACCTACAATGAGCAGTTCTTC. It translates to CASSQDMVRTADSTYNEQFF.

This clone has just a few counts. The J gene is TRBJ2-3, the V gene TRBV28; D gene uncertain. CDR3 size: 14 residues. V lost 6 bases, J lost 0 bases, and 10 bases lay in between. Per germline, CDR1 MDHEN and CDR2 SYDVKM. The DNA for the CDR3 is TGTGCCAGCAGCTACTTGGGCAGCACAGATACGCAGTATTTT. Protein: CASSYLGSTDTQYF.

The chain employs TRBV2 and TRBJ2-7, with D perhaps matching TRBD1 (6 bases). Germline values: CDR1 SNHLY, CDR2 FYNNEI. The CDR3 has 13 residues. The V and J ends lost 9 bases and 4 bases respectively, with 16 bases between them. The CDR3 sequence: CARQGDLDYEQYF. CDR3 DNA: TGTGCCAGACAGGGCGACCTAGATTACGAGCAGTACTTC.

CDR3 DNA: TGTGCCAGCAGCTTAGGCAGGGCTGAAGCTTTCTTT. Encoded protein: CASSLGRAEAFF. The chain carries TRBV7-9 and TRBJ1-1; tentatively, D is TRBD1 (5 bases). This CDR3 region has 12 residues. Trimming took off 1 base at V and 6 bases at J, with 6 bases between the two ends. Germline assignment: CDR1 SEHNR and CDR2 FQNEAQ (reference sequence).

This clone showed up just once. The chain combines TRBV11-2 with TRBJ1-3; possible D gene TRBD1, 5 bases. Germline CDR1 is SGHAT and CDR2 is FQNNGV. This CDR3 is 17 amino acids long. V lost 1 base, J lost 0 bases, and 13 bases lay in between. The CDR3 coding sequence is TGTGCCAGCAGCTTAGTGGGGCAGGCCTACTCTGGAAACACCATATATTTT. It codes for CASSLVGQAYSGNTIYF.

CDR3 sequence: CASSESGSGDEKLFF. The DNA of the CDR3 is TGTGCCAGCAGTGAATCGGGGTCGGGGGATGAAAAACTGTTTTTT. The chain employs TRBV25-1 and TRBJ1-4, with D perhaps TRBD1 (5 bases). With 1 base removed from V and 6 bases from J, the gap between germline ends came to 12 bases. The CDR3 totals 15 residues. The germline V gene encodes CDR1 MGHDK and CDR2 SYGVNS.

V gene TRBV19 combines with J gene TRBJ1-2, with 7 bases fitting TRBD1. The CDR3 consists of 14 residues. CDR1 is LNHDA and CDR2 is SQIVND in the germline V gene (reference sequence). V lost 6 bases and J lost 6; bases outside the gene matches: 10. The DNA of the CDR3 is TGTGCCAGTAGCCCGGACAGGTGGGTGGATGGCTACACCTTC. It encodes CASSPDRWVDGYTF.

Turning to this clone: Germline and junction disagree at one end, which may indicate a read error. The chain links TRBV30 to TRBJ1-2; possibly TRBD1 for D (6 bases). The CDR3 runs 11 residues. CDR1 and CDR2 from the germline V gene are GTSNPN and SVGIG (reference sequence). The CDR3 nucleotides read TGTGCCTGGAGGACAGGACAGAGGATACACTTC. Protein sequence: CAWRTGQRIHF. The full variable domain, with the rest looked up from reference TRBV30 and TRBJ1-2, is SQTIHQWPATLVQPVGSPLSLECTVEGTSNPNLYWYRQAAGRGLQLLFYSVGIGQISSEVPQNLSASRPQDRQFILSSKKLLLSDSGFYLCAWRTGQRIHFGSGTRLTVV.

The table lists this clone with a few counts. The chain couples TRBV19 to TRBJ1-2, with D possibly matching TRBD1 (6 bases). Germline CDR1 LNHDA, CDR2 SQIVND (reference sequence). The CDR3 spans 11 residues. V was trimmed by 9 bases and J by 4 bases, leaving 9 bases between them. The CDR3 loop reads CASGTLYGYTF. The CDR3, as DNA: TGTGCCAGCGGGACACTCTATGGCTACACCTTC.

The chain carries TRBV7-2 and TRBJ2-3, with D perhaps matching TRBD2 (6 bases). V lost 1 base and J lost 2, with 16 bases in between. CDR1 is SGHTA, CDR2 FQGNSA, per germline. This CDR3 spans 17 amino acids. CDR3 bases: TGTGCCAGCAGCTTAGATTATGACGCGGGGATCACAGATACGCAGTATTTT. Its translation: CASSLDYDAGITDTQYF.

The gene calls are TRBV5-4 and TRBJ2-3; 11 nucleotides match TRBD2. Looked up from germline, CDR1 is SGHNT and CDR2 is YYREEE (reference sequence). The CDR3 is 16 residues long. V lost 2 bases, J lost 0 bases, and 2 bases stayed unmatched. The CDR3 loop reads CASSLTSGSSTDTQYF. CDR3 DNA: TGTGCCAGCAGCTTAACTAGCGGGAGCAGCACAGATACGCAGTATTTT.

The chain uses TRBV6-1 and TRBJ2-2; 9 nucleotides line up with TRBD2. Germline trimming cut 3 bases from V and 7 bases from J; bases unmatched to any gene: 6. CDR3 length equals 15 residues. Germline assignment: CDR1 MNHNS and CDR2 SASEGT. As DNA, the CDR3 is TGTGCCAGCAGTGAGCAGGGACTAGCAAGCGGGGAGCTGTTTTTT. Protein product: CASSEQGLASGELFF.

This CDR3 is CASSQEARGDYGYTF. The CDR3, as DNA: TGTGCCAGCAGCCAAGAGGCGCGGGGGGACTATGGCTACACCTTC. The chain has TRBV4-2 and TRBJ1-2; tentative D call: TRBD1 (5 bases). The CDR3 sequence is 15 residues long. Between the trimmed V and J ends, which lost 0 bases and 3 bases, there was a span of 11 bases. Germline assignment: CDR1 LGHNA and CDR2 YNFKEQ.